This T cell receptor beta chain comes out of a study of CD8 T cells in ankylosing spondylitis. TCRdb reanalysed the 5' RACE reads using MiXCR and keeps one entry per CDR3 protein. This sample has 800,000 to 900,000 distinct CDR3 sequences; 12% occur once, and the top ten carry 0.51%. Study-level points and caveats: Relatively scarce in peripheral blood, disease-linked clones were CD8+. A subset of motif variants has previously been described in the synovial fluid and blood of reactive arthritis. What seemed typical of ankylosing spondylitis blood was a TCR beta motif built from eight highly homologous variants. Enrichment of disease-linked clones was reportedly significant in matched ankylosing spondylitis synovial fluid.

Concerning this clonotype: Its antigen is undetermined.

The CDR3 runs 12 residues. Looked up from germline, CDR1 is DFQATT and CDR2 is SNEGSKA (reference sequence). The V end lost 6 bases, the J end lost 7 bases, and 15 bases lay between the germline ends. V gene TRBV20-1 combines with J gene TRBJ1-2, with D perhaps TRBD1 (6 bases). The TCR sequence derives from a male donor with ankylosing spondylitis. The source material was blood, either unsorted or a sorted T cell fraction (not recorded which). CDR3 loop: CSAARGGSGYTF. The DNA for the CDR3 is TGCAGTGCCGCTCGAGGGGGTTCTGGCTACACCTTC.